This TCR beta chain stems from a study of T cell clusters in autoimmune cytopenias (dated by TCRdb to the late 2010s). At the level of the whole study: Healthy donor controls had a mean age of around 52 years and a median age of approximately 62 years, with 22 of 43 female. The median TRB sequencing depth was just over 50,000 reads per sample, and the median number of distinct TRB clonotypes was a few thousand per sample. Peripheral blood TRB and IGH repertoires were sequenced in autoimmune cytopenia patients at active disease and during treatment follow-up, alongside healthy, CLL and autoimmune hepatitis controls. The goal of the study was to find out whether patients with autoimmune cytopenia have a disease-specific immune repertoire signature that could be used as a blood-based biomarker. Controls were roughly 25 age-matched healthy donors for primary cytopenia and roughly 14 age-matched CLL patients for secondary cytopenia. Repertoires from autoimmune hepatitis patients were compared with those of approximately 23 healthy donors matched for age and sex.

Spanning cysteine to phenylalanine, the CDR3 consists of 17 amino acids. The nucleotide record is missing. On this clonotype itself: It has no known antigen specificity.

TRB rearrangements were amplified by multiplex PCR using a touch-down protocol with TRB-A and TRB-B primer pools mixed in one tube. Illumina adapters and sample indices were added to the amplicons through two consecutive PCR reactions performed with Phusion HS II polymerase. After gel purification with the NucleoSpin Gel and PCR Clean-up kit, the amplicons were quantified by Qubit and checked for quality on an Agilent 2100 Bioanalyzer. Libraries were sequenced on an Illumina MiSeq using 600-cycle, single-indexed, paired-end runs. The study's own analysis went as follows. Alignment and assembly of TRB reads were performed with MiXCR version 2.1.12 and the default MiXCR reference library. A clone was defined by each unique CDR3 nucleotide sequence, and the analysis included only productive sequences supported by at least two reads. Alpha-parameterized diversity profiles (alpha 0 to 5), including the Shannon (alpha 1) and Simpson (alpha 2) indices, were computed with an R script to assess repertoire diversity. Combinatorial TRB VJ usage was calculated with the tcR package and was compared between cohorts by principal component analysis performed with ade4. Using GLIPH, TCRbeta CDR3s were clustered on pairs of cohorts matched for age and read depth, and a Wilcoxon test was used to compare cluster frequencies. Each CDR3 protein sequence appears as one entry after TCRdb reprocessed the reads, and no DNA is included. TCRdb, not the original authors, processed these V and J calls. The record for this sample contains approximately 12,000 distinct CDR3 sequences. The ten biggest clones cover roughly a quarter of the sample.

Broad study findings and their caveats: The cluster-lack signature was not observed for secondary cytopenia versus CLL, as the signature was apparently masked by the dominant lymphoma-associated repertoire. GLIPH suggested that primary autoimmune cytopenia patients lacked physiological T cell clusters: some 55 clusters were exclusive to healthy donors versus some 18 exclusive to patients. The T cell clusters were defined only in silico, and the functional role of the clusters was left to be validated experimentally. Compared with active autoimmune hepatitis patients, healthy donors had almost three times as many exclusive TRB clusters, a finding consistent with an autoimmunity-wide signature. The TRB repertoire shifts, including less even repertoires in secondary cytopenia and CLL, mostly reflected lymphoma bias and not autoimmunity.

Per sample, about 250 ng of peripheral blood genomic DNA, 30,000 to 40,000 genome equivalents, was used for TRB amplification. The sample was also linked to a second study, of T cell repertoires in aging, cancer and after chemotherapy. Looking at the second paper: Six donor age groups were covered, ranging from 30 or younger up to 70 or older, and each group contained at least three individuals. TCR repertoires from healthy donor controls were recorded over periods of several months to years and showed clear clonal overlap between repeated samplings. About 9.3 million TCR reads were contained in the full dataset. Significantly lower blood TCR diversity and higher clonality were observed in untreated patients with hematological or solid cancers than in age-matched healthy donors. In healthy donors, the decline in TCR diversity with age was mainly due to loss of richness, whereas in cancer patients loss of evenness also played a role. In both cancer cohorts, the median generation probability rose over the chemotherapy interval, which suggests that the repertoire was reconstituted through rebound thymic output. According to the authors, the repertoire data do not allow conclusions to be drawn about immunological memory after chemotherapy. To examine immunoaging and T cell reconstitution after chemotherapy, the study profiled TCR beta repertoires in peripheral blood from healthy donors and cancer patients. The cohort comprised 200 to 250 cancer patients, 94 with hematological and around 130 with solid cancers, plus 95 healthy donors as a reference group. Processing of the TRB sequences was carried out with MiXCR versions 2.12 and 3.0.5. Shannon diversity, evenness, clonality (one minus evenness), and alpha-parameterized diversity profiles from alpha 0 to 5 were included as repertoire metrics. Generation probabilities of clones in paired pre- and post-chemotherapy samples were computed with the IGoR algorithm.

The TCR was taken from a human donor in good health. The chain employs TRBV12-3 or TRBV12-4 and TRBJ1-4; the TCRdb call, TRBD1, lacks DNA for checking. Sequencing was done on a sample of peripheral blood. For the CDR3, the sequence is CASSPHPILTGEEKLFF.